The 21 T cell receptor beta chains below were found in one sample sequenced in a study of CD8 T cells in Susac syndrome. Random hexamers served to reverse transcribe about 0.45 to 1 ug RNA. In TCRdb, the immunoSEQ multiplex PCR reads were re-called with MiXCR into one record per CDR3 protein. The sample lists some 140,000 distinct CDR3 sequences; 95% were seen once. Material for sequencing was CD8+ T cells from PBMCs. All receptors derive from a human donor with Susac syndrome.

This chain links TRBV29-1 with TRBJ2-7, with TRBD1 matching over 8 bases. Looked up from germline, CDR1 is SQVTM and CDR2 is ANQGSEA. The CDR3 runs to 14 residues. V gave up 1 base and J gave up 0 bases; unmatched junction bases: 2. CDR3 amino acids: CSVEGTGSSYEQYF. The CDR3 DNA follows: TGCAGCGTTGAAGGGACAGGGTCCTCCTACGAGCAGTACTTC.

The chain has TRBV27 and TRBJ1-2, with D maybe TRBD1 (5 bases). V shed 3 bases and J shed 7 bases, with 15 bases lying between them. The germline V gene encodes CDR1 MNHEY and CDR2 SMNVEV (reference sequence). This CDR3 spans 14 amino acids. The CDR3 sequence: CASSLWGVDGGYTF. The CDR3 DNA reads TGTGCCAGCAGTTTGTGGGGGGTCGATGGTGGCTACACCTTC.

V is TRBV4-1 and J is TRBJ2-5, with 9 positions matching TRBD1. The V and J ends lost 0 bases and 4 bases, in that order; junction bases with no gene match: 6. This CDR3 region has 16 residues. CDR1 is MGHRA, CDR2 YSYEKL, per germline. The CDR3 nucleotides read TGCGCCAGCAGCCAAGATGGGACAGGGTCGGGAGAGACCCAGTACTTC. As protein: CASSQDGTGSGETQYF.

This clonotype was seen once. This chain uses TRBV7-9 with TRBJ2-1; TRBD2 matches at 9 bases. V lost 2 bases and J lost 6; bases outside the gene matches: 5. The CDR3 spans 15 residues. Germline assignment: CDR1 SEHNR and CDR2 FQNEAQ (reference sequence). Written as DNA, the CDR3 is TGTGCCAGCAGCTTATTGGGGCGGGAGGGCAATGAGCAGTTCTTC. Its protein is CASSLLGREGNEQFF.

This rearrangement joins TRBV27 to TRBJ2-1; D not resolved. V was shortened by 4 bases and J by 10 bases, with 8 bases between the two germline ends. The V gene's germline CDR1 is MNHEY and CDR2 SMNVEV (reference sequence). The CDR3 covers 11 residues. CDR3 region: CASSSNVEQFF. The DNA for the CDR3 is TGTGCCAGCAGTTCGAACGTCGAGCAGTTCTTC.

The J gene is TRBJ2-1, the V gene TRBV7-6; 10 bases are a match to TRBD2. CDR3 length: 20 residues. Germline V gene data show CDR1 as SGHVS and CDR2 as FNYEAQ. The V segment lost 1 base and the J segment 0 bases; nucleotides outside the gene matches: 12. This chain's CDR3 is CASSLGKREGLISSYNEQFF. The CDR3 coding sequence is TGTGCCAGCAGCTTAGGGAAGCGGGAGGGCCTTATAAGCTCCTACAATGAGCAGTTCTTC.

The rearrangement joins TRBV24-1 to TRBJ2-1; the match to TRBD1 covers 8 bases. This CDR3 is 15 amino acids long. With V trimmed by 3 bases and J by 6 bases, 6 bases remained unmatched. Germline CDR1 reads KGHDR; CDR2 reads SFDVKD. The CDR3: CATSDGQGAGNEQFF. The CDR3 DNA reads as TGTGCCACCAGTGATGGACAGGGTGCGGGCAATGAGCAGTTCTTC.

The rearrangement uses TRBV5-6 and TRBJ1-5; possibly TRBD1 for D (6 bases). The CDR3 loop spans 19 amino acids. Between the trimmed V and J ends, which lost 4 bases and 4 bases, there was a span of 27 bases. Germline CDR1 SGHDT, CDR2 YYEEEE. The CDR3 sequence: CASSPTRGYSGTSNQPQHF. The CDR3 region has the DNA TGTGCCAGCAGCCCCACGCGCGGCTACTCCGGGACAAGTAATCAGCCCCAGCATTTT.

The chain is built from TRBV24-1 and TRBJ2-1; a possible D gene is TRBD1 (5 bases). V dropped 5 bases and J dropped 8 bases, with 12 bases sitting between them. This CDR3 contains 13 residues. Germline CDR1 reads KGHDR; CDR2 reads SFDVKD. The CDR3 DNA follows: TGTGCCACCAGTGCGCCAGTCAGGGATGAGCAGTTCTTC. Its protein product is CATSAPVRDEQFF.

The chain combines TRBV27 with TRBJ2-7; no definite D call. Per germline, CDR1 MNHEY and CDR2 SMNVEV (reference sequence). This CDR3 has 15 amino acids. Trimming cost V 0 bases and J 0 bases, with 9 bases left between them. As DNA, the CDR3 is TGTGCCAGCAGTTTATCCAACCCGAGCTCCTACGAGCAGTACTTC. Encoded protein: CASSLSNPSSYEQYF.

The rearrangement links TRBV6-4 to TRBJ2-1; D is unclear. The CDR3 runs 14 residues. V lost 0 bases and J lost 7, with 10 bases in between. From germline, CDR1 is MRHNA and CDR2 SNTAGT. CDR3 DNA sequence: TGTGCCAGCAGTGACTCAGGGCTAGGGAATGAGCAGTTCTTC. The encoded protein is CASSDSGLGNEQFF.

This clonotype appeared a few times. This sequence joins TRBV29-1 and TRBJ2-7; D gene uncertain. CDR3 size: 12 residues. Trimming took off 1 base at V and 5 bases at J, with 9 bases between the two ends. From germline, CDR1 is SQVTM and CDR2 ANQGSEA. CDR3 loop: CSVEVGLDEQYF. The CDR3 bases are TGCAGCGTTGAAGTCGGGCTAGACGAGCAGTACTTC.

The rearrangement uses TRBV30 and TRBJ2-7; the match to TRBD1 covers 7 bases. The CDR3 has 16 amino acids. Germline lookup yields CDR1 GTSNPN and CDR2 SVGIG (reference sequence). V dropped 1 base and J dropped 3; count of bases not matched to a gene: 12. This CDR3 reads CAWSDDDRAGGYEQYF. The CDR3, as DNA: TGTGCCTGGAGTGACGACGACAGGGCAGGGGGCTACGAGCAGTACTTC.

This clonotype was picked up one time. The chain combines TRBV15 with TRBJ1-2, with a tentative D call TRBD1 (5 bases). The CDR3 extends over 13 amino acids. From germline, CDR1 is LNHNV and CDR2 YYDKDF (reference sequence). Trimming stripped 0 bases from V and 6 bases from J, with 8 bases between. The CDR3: CATSRDRDDGYTF. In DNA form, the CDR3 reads TGTGCCACCAGCAGAGACAGGGATGATGGCTACACCTTC.

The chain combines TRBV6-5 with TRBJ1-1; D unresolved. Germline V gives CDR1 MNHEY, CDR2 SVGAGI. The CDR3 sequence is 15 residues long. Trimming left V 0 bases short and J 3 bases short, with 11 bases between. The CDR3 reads CASSYSTGRDTEAFF. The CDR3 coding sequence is TGTGCCAGCAGTTACTCGACGGGGAGGGACACTGAAGCTTTCTTT.

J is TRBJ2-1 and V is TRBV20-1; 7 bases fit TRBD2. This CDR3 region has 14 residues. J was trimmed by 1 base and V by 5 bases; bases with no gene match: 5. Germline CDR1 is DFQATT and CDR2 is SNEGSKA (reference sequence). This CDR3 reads CSARTSESYNEQFF. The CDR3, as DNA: TGCAGTGCTCGTACTAGCGAGTCCTACAATGAGCAGTTCTTC.

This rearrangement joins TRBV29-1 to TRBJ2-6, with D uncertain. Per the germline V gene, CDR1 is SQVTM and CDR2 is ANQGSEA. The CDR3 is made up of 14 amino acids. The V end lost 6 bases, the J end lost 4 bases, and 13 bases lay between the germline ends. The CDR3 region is CSVPSLGGANVLTF. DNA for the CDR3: TGCAGCGTGCCGAGCCTGGGGGGGGCCAACGTCCTGACTTTC.

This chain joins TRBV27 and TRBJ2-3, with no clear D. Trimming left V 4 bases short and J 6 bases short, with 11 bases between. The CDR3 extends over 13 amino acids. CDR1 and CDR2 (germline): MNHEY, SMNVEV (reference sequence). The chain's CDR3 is CASSSPTADTQYF. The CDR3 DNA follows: TGTGCCAGCAGTTCGCCGACCGCGGATACGCAGTATTTT.

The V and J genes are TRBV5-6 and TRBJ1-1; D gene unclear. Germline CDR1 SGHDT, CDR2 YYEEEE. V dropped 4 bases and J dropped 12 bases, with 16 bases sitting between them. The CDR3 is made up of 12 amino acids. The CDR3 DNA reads TGTGCCAGCAGCATCGGATCGACGGAGCCTTTCTTT. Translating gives CASSIGSTEPFF.

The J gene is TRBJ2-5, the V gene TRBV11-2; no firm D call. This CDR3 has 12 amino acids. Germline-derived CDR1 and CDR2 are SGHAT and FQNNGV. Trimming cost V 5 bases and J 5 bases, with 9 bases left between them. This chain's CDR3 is CASSPFVETQYF. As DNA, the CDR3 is TGTGCCAGCAGCCCTTTCGTTGAGACCCAGTACTTC.

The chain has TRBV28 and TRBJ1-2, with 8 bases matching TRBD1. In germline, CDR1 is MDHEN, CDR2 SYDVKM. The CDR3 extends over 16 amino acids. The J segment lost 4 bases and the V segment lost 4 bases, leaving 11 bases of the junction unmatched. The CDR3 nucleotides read TGTGCCAGCAGTTCGGACAGGGCCTCCGGTGGCTATGGCTACACCTTC. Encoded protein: CASSSDRASGGYGYTF.